The present T cell receptor (beta chain) was sequenced within a study of OX40 agonist ivuxolimab in advanced cancers. Turning to the study itself: The study gave patients intravenous ivuxolimab at 0.01 to 10 mg/kg every 2 weeks.

Study findings and constraints: Expanded peripheral T cell antigen specificity was not determined. Low clonal expansion, among the lowest seen, marked partial responders at 0.1-3.0 mg/kg.

The germline V and J ends were trimmed by 7 bases and 0 bases, with 10 bases remaining between them. CDR1 and CDR2 from the germline V gene are MNHEY and SVGAGI. There are 14 residues in the CDR3. A word on this clone: Its antigen is still unknown. Other DNA sequences in the sample encode the same CDR3.

Clones were sequenced by immunoSEQ multiplex PCR, and TCRdb holds only the in-frame ones, with some missing. The table has about 50,000 clones, approximately 89% seen once. The source of this sequence is an adult with an advanced solid tumor such as melanoma, head and neck, liver or kidney cancer. J is TRBJ1-3 and V is TRBV6-5; maybe TRBD1 (5 bases). The source material was CD4+ or CD8+ T cells sorted from blood, sampled in a trial of the OX40 agonist ivuxolimab. The CDR3 coding sequence is TGTGCCAGCACGGGGGGGGGCTCTGGAAACACCATATATTTT. This encodes CASTGGGSGNTIYF.